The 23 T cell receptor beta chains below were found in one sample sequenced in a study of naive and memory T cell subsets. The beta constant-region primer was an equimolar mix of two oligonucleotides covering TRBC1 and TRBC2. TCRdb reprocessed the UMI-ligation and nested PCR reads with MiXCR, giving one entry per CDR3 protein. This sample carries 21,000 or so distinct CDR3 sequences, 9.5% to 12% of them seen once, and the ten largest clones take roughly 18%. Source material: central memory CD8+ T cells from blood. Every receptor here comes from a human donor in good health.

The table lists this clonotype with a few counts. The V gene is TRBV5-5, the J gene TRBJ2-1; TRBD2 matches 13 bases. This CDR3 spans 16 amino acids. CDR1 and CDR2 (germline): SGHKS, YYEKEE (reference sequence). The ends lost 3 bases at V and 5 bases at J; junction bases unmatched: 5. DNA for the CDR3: TGTGCCAGCAGCTGGTCACTAGCGGGAGGGAACAATGAGCAGTTCTTC. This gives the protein CASSWSLAGGNNEQFF.

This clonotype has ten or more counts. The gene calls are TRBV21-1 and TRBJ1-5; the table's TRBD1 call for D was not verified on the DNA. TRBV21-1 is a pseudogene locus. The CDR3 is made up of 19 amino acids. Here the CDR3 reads CASSKAPGTGVPRNQPQHF. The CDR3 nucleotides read TGTGCCAGCAGCAAAGCCCCCGGGACAGGTGTCCCCCGAAATCAGCCCCAGCATTTT.

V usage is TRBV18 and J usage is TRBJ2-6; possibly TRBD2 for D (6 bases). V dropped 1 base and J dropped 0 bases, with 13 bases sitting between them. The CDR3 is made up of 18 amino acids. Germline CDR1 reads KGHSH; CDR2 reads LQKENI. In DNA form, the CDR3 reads TGTGCCAGCTCACCACGAGGAGGGACCCCCTCTGGGGCCAACGTCCTGACTTTC. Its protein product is CASSPRGGTPSGANVLTF.

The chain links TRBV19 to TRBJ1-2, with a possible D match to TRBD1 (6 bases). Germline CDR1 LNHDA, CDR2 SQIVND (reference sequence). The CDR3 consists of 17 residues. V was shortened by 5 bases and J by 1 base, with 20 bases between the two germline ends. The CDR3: CASSPGDYREYNYGYTF. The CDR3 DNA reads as TGTGCCAGTAGTCCAGGGGACTACAGGGAATATAACTATGGCTACACCTTC. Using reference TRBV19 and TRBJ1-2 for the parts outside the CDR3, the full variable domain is DGGITQSPKYLFRKEGQNVTLSCEQNLNHDAMYWYRQDPGQGLRLIYYSQIVNDFQKGDIAEGYSVSREKKESFPLTVTSAQKNPTAFYLCASSPGDYREYNYGYTFGSGTRLTVV.

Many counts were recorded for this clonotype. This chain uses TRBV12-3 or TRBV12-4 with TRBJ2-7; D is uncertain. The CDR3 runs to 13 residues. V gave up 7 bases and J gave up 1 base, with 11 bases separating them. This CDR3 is CASTPPVSYEQYF. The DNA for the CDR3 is TGTGCCAGCACCCCCCCCGTATCCTACGAGCAGTACTTC.

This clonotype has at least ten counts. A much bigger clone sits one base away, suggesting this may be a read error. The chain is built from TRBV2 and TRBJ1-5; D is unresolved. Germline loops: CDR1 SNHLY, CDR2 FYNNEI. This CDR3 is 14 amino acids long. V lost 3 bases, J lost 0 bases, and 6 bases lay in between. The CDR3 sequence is CASSEADSNQPQHF. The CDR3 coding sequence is TGTGCCAGCAGTGAGGCTGATAGCAATCAGCCCCAGCATTTT.

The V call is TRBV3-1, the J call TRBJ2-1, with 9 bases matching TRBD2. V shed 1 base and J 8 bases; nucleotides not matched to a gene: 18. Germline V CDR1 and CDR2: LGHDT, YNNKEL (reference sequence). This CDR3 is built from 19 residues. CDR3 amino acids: CASSQVGSGSQSGSDEQFF. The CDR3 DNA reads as TGTGCCAGCAGCCAAGTGGGTAGCGGGAGTCAATCGGGGTCTGATGAGCAGTTCTTC.

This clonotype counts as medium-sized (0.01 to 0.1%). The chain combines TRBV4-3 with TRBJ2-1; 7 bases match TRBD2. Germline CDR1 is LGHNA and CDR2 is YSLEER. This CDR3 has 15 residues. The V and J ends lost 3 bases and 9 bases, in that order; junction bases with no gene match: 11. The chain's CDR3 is CASSQAWDYSGEQFF. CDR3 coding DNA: TGCGCCAGCAGCCAGGCCTGGGACTACTCCGGTGAGCAGTTCTTC.

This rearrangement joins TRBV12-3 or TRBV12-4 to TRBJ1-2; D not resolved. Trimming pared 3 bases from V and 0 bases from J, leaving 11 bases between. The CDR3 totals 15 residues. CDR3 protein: CASSFGSASNYGYTF. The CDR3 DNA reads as TGTGCCAGCAGTTTTGGGTCGGCCTCTAACTATGGCTACACCTTC.

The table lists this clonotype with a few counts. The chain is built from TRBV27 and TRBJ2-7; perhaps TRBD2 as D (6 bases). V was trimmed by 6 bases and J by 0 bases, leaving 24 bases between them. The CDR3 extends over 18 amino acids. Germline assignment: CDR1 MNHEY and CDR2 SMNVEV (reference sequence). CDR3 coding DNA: TGTGCCAGCAGCCGGAGGGGCCCGCAATGGACGGACTCCTACGAGCAGTACTTC. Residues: CASSRRGPQWTDSYEQYF.

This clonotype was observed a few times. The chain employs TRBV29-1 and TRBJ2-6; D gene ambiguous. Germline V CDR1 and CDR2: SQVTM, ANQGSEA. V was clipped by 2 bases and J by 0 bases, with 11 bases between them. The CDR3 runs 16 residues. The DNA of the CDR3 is TGCAGCGTTGAAAGAGTCAACTACTCTGGGGCCAACGTCCTGACTTTC. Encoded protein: CSVERVNYSGANVLTF. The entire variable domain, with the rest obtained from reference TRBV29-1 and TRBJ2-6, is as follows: SAVISQKPSRDICQRGTSLTIQCQVDSQVTMMFWYRQQPGQSLTLIATANQGSEATYESGFVIDKFPISRPNLTFSTLTVSNMSPEDSSIYLCSVERVNYSGANVLTFGAGSRLTVL.

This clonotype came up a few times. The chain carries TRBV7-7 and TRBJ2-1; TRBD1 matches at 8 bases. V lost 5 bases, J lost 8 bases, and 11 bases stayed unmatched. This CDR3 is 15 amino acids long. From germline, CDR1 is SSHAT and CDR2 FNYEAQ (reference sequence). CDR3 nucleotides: TGTGCCAGCAGCCCGGCGCCCAGGGGGCGCGATGAGCAGTTCTTC. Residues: CASSPAPRGRDEQFF. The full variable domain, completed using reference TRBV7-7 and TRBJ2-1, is GAGVSQSPRYKVTKRGQDVTLRCDPISSHATLYWYQQALGQGPEFLTYFNYEAQPDKSGLPSDRFSAERPEGSISTLTIQRTEQRDSAMYRCASSPAPRGRDEQFFGPGTRLTVL.

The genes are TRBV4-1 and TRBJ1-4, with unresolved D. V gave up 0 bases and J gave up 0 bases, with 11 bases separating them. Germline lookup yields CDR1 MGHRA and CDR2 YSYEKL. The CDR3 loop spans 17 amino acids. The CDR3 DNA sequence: TGCGCCAGCAGCCAAGAAGGGTCATGGGCAACTAATGAAAAACTGTTTTTT. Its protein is CASSQEGSWATNEKLFF.

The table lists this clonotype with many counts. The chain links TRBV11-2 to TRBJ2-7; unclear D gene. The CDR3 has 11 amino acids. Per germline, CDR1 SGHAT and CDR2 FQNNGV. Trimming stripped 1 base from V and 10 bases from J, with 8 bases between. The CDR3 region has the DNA TGTGCCAGCAGCTTAGGCATAATCCAGTACTTC. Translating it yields CASSLGIIQYF.

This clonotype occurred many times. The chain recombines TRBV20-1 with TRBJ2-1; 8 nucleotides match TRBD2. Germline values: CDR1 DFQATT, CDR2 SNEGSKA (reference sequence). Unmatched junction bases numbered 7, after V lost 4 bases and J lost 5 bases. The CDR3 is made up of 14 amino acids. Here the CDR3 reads CSATLAGPHNEQFF. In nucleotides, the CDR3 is TGCAGTGCTACCTTAGCGGGACCCCACAATGAGCAGTTCTTC.

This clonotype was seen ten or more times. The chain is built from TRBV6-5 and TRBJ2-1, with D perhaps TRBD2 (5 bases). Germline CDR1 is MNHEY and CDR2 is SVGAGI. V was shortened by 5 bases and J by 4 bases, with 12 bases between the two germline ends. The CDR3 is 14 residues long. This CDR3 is CASSPAGWYNEQFF. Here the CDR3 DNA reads TGTGCCAGCAGTCCCGCGGGTTGGTACAATGAGCAGTTCTTC.

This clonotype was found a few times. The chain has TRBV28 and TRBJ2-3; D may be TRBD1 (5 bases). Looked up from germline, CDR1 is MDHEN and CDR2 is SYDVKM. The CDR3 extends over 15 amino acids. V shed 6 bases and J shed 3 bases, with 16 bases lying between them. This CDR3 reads CASRPPGIRTDTQYF. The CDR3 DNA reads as TGTGCCAGCAGGCCCCCAGGGATCCGGACAGATACGCAGTATTTT.

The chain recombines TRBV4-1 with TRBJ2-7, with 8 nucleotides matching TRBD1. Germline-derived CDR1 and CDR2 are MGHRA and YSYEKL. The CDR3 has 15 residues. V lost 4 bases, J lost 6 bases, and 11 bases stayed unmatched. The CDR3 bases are TGCGCCAGCAGCCCCTCGGGACAGGTTCTTATCGAGCAGTACTTC. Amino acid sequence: CASSPSGQVLIEQYF.

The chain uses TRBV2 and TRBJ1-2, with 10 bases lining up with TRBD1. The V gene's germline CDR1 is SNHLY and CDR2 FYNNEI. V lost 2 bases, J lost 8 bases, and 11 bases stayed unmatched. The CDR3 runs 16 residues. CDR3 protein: CASSEIQTGGTEGYTF. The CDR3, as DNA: TGTGCCAGCAGTGAAATCCAGACAGGGGGCACGGAGGGCTACACCTTC.

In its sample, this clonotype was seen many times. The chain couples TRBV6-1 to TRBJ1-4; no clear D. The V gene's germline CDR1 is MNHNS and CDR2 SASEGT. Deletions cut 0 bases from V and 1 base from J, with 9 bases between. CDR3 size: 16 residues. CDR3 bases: TGTGCCAGCAGTGAAGCGCTTCCCGGAACTAATGAAAAACTGTTTTTT. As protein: CASSEALPGTNEKLFF.

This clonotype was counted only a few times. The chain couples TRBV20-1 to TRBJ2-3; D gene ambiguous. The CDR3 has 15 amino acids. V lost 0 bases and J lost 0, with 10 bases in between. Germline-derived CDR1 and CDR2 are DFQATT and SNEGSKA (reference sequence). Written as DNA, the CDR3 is TGCAGTGCTAGAGACCCACTCCGCAGCACAGATACGCAGTATTTT. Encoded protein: CSARDPLRSTDTQYF.

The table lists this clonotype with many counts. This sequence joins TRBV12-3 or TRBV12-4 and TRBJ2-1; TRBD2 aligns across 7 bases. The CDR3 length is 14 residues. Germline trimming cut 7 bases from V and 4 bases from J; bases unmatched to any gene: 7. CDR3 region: CASTIAGPYNEQFF. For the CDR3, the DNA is TGTGCCAGCACAATAGCGGGCCCTTACAATGAGCAGTTCTTC.

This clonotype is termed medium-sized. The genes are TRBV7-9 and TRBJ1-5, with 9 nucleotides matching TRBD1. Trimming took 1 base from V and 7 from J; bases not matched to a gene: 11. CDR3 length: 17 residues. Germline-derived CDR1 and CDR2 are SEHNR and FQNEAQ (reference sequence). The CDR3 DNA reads TGTGCCAGCAGCTTAGGCTGGGACAGGGATGGAATGCAGCCCCAGCATTTT. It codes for CASSLGWDRDGMQPQHF.